This passage covers 16 T cell receptor beta chains from one sample sequenced in a study of control samples from healthy donors and cancer patients. Some clones are missing from TCRdb's copy, which holds only in-frame ones; the method was immunoSEQ multiplex PCR. The repertoire holds roughly 130,000 clones, 90% seen once, with roughly 2.5% in the top ten. The sequenced sample consisted of blood. These receptors all stem from a man aged 18-30 years in good health.

This clone was seen only a few times. V usage is TRBV6-1 and J usage is TRBJ2-6; a weak D match, TRBD2 (5 bases). Germline V gene data show CDR1 as MNHNS and CDR2 as SASEGT. V was shortened by 1 base and J by 3 bases, with 10 bases between the two germline ends. The CDR3 runs 16 residues. This CDR3 is CASSEGPGSGANVLTF. The CDR3, as DNA: TGTGCCAGCAGTGAAGGCCCGGGAAGTGGGGCCAACGTCCTGACTTTC.

The chain carries TRBV19 and TRBJ2-6; 12 bases fit TRBD1. The CDR3 has 18 residues. V gave up 3 bases and J gave up 0 bases; unmatched junction bases: 3. Germline-derived CDR1 and CDR2 are LNHDA and SQIVND (reference sequence). CDR3 loop: CASSIRDRGLSGANVLTF. The CDR3 coding sequence is TGTGCCAGTAGTATCCGGGACAGGGGGCTCTCTGGGGCCAACGTCCTGACTTTC.

This CDR3 is CASSRTGKGQEQETQYF. CDR3 nucleotide sequence: TGTGCCAGCTCGCGGACAGGGAAGGGTCAGGAACAAGAGACCCAGTACTTC. The chain couples TRBV18 to TRBJ2-5; 8 bases map to TRBD1. Germline V gene sequence: CDR1 KGHSH, CDR2 LQKENI. V lost 6 bases, J lost 2 bases, and 14 bases stayed unmatched. CDR3 length: 17 amino acids.

The chain links TRBV6-5 to TRBJ1-5; D is unresolved. The CDR3 is 13 amino acids. Trimming stripped 2 bases from V and 3 bases from J, with 5 bases between. CDR1 and CDR2 from the germline V gene are MNHEY and SVGAGI. The DNA for the CDR3 is TGTGCCAGCAGTTACGCAGACAATCAGCCCCAGCATTTT. It is translated as CASSYADNQPQHF.

V gene TRBV25-1 combines with J gene TRBJ2-7; 9 bases fit TRBD1. Germline V gene lookup returns CDR1 MGHDK and CDR2 SYGVNS. The CDR3 contains 14 residues. The ends lost 6 bases at V and 3 bases at J; junction bases unmatched: 6. CDR3 coding DNA: TGTGCCAGCAGCCAGTCGGGACAGGGCTACGAGCAGTACTTC. This sequence encodes CASSQSGQGYEQYF.

The genes are TRBV30 and TRBJ2-1; the match to TRBD2 covers 11 bases. The V gene's germline CDR1 is GTSNPN and CDR2 SVGIG (reference sequence). V was pared by 3 bases and J by 14 bases, with 9 bases of the junction left unmatched. The CDR3 length is 13 residues. The CDR3, as DNA: TGTGCCTGGAGCCGAGAAATAGCGGGAGGGGAGTTCTTC. Its protein product is CAWSREIAGGEFF.

This chain uses TRBV10-1 with TRBJ2-2; no firm D call. Looked up from germline, CDR1 is WNHNN and CDR2 is SYGVQD (reference sequence). Trimming shortened V by 5 bases and J by 6 bases, and 7 bases separated the two germline ends. The CDR3 totals 12 residues. The CDR3 spells CASSRRAGELFF. The CDR3 region has the DNA TGCGCCAGCAGTCGACGGGCCGGGGAGCTGTTTTTT.

This chain joins TRBV2 and TRBJ2-3, with 9 bases lining up with TRBD1. This CDR3 is built from 14 residues. V shed 5 bases and J 4 bases; nucleotides not matched to a gene: 4. Germline CDR1 SNHLY, CDR2 FYNNEI. CDR3 sequence (DNA): TGTGCCAGCAGTCGGGGACAGGGTGCAGATACGCAGTATTTT. Protein: CASSRGQGADTQYF.

V usage is TRBV4-1 and J usage is TRBJ1-6; D ambiguous. Germline V gene data show CDR1 as MGHRA and CDR2 as YSYEKL. The CDR3 runs to 17 residues. Between the trimmed V and J ends, which lost 1 base and 10 bases, there was a span of 20 bases. The chain's CDR3 is CASSQGNGREIRSPLHF. The CDR3 coding sequence is TGCGCCAGCAGCCAAGGAAACGGCAGAGAGATTAGGTCACCCCTCCACTTT.

J is TRBJ1-5 and V is TRBV28, with a tentative D call TRBD1 (5 bases). In germline, CDR1 is MDHEN, CDR2 SYDVKM. The CDR3 runs 11 residues. Between the trimmed V and J ends, which lost 6 bases and 11 bases, there was a span of 11 bases. The CDR3 nucleotides are TGTGCCAGCAGCCCTTTAGGGGCCCAGCATTTT. Translated: CASSPLGAQHF.

The chain employs TRBV5-5 and TRBJ2-1; D unresolved. CDR3 length: 14 amino acids. Germline V gives CDR1 SGHKS, CDR2 YYEKEE (reference sequence). Between the trimmed V and J ends, which lost 2 bases and 3 bases, there was a span of 9 bases. This chain's CDR3 is CASSFLDNYNEQFF. The CDR3 DNA sequence: TGTGCCAGCAGCTTCCTCGACAACTACAATGAGCAGTTCTTC.

This clone was observed a few times. The chain recombines TRBV18 with TRBJ2-7, with D uncertain. This CDR3 has 13 residues. CDR1 is KGHSH and CDR2 is LQKENI in the germline V gene. V was pared by 2 bases and J by 0 bases, with 5 bases between. In DNA form, the CDR3 reads TGTGCCAGCTCACCATATAGCTCCTACGAGCAGTACTTC. Protein product: CASSPYSSYEQYF.

V is TRBV28 and J is TRBJ2-3; D perhaps matches TRBD1 (6 bases). V lost 11 bases and J lost 0, with 9 bases in between. Germline-derived CDR1 and CDR2 are MDHEN and SYDVKM. The CDR3 length is 12 residues. DNA of the CDR3: TGTGCCGAACAGGGCAGCACAGATACGCAGTATTTT. As protein: CAEQGSTDTQYF.

The chain has TRBV6-2 or TRBV6-3 and TRBJ1-5; TRBD1 is a possible D gene (6 bases). Deletions cut 4 bases from V and 3 bases from J, with 10 bases between. Per the germline V gene, CDR1 is MNHEY and CDR2 is SVGEGT. The CDR3 loop spans 14 amino acids. CDR3 DNA sequence: TGTGCCAGCAGTTTACAGGGATACAATCAGCCCCAGCATTTT. It encodes CASSLQGYNQPQHF.

The V gene is TRBV29-1, the J gene TRBJ2-1; tentatively, D is TRBD2 (6 bases). The CDR3 spans 16 residues. Germline lookup yields CDR1 SQVTM and CDR2 ANQGSEA. Trimming took 2 bases from V and 8 from J, leaving 22 bases between them. CDR3 coding DNA: TGCAGCGTTGAATGGCGTCGGGGGAGGCCCCGGGATGAGCAGTTCTTC. Its protein product is CSVEWRRGRPRDEQFF.

This sequence joins TRBV3-1 (or the pseudogene TRBV3-2) and TRBJ2-5; no clear D gene. With 1 base removed from V and 2 bases from J, the gap between germline ends came to 14 bases. CDR3 length equals 16 residues. Germline CDR1 LGHDT, CDR2 YNNKEL (reference sequence). CDR3 nucleotide sequence: TGTGCCAGCAGCCAAGGTAAAGGGAACTTTCAAGAGACCCAGTACTTC. It encodes CASSQGKGNFQETQYF.